These T cell receptor beta chains were read from a single sample in a study of T cell changes during pregnancy in multiple sclerosis. Sequencing used immunoSEQ multiplex PCR; TCRdb keeps in-frame clones, though not all of them. The table has 65,000 to 90,000 clones, roughly nine tenths seen once; the top ten hold approximately 2.4%. The specimen was peripheral blood, collected in the first trimester of pregnancy. The receptors come from a female donor with multiple sclerosis, enrolled in a pregnancy study. CDR3s include the opening cysteine and the closing phenylalanine or tryptophan. D genes are given only for firm matches. Clone size is stated in some rows and not others, as once, few, many or a class when expanded.

TRBV7-7	TRBJ2-1	.	TRBD2	CASSLGDPGTSGGTQFF	TGTGCCAGCAGCTTAGGGGACCCCGGGACTAGCGGGGGCACGCAGTTCTTC
TRBV18	TRBJ2-6	.	.	CASSPAGTLVSGANVLTF	TGTGCCAGCTCACCGGCCGGGACACTAGTCTCTGGGGCCAACGTCCTGACTTTC
TRBV6-1	TRBJ1-2	.	.	CASSEGLGSYGYTF	TGTGCCAGCAGTGAAGGACTGGGTTCCTATGGCTACACCTTC
TRBV19	TRBJ2-6	few	TRBD2	CASRGLAGGPGANVLTF	TGTGCCAGTAGGGGACTAGCGGGAGGGCCTGGGGCCAACGTCCTGACTTTC
TRBV2	TRBJ1-5	.	TRBD1	CASSDPLQGDQPQHF	TGTGCCAGCAGTGATCCGTTACAGGGGGATCAGCCCCAGCATTTT
TRBV11-1	TRBJ2-7	.	.	CASSQGTQGEVLLYEQYF	TGTGCCAGCAGCCAAGGAACACAGGGTGAAGTACTGCTCTACGAGCAGTACTTC
TRBV6-1	TRBJ2-1	.	TRBD1	CASSGIGGVSYNEQFF	TGTGCCAGCAGTGGGATAGGGGGCGTGTCCTACAATGAGCAGTTCTTC
TRBV18	TRBJ2-1	.	.	CASSPTRAGSSYNEQFF	TGTGCCAGCTCACCGACGCGAGCGGGTAGCTCCTACAATGAGCAGTTCTTC
TRBV5-1	TRBJ2-7	.	TRBD1	CASSSGQGASEQYF	TGCGCCAGCAGCTCGGGACAGGGGGCGAGTGAGCAGTACTTC
TRBV18	TRBJ2-1	.	.	CASSPPGSLVWNEQFF	TGTGCCAGCTCACCTCCTGGTTCACTAGTATGGAATGAGCAGTTCTTC
TRBV7-9	TRBJ2-3	once	TRBD2	CASSLPPGGRDTQYF	TGTGCCAGCAGCTTGCCCCCGGGAGGACGCGATACGCAGTATTTT
TRBV27	TRBJ2-1	.	TRBD2	CASSYAGGNEQFF	TGTGCCAGCAGTTATGCGGGAGGGAATGAGCAGTTCTTC
TRBV9	TRBJ2-1	.	TRBD2	CASSVGSSGRVGEQFF	TGTGCCAGCAGCGTAGGTTCTAGCGGGAGAGTTGGTGAGCAGTTCTTC
TRBV7-2	TRBJ2-1	.	TRBD2	CASSFTSGRGNEQFF	TGTGCCAGCAGCTTTACTAGCGGGAGGGGAAATGAGCAGTTCTTC
TRBV7-2	TRBJ1-1	.	.	CASSLSGGVNTEAFF	TGTGCCAGCAGCTTATCTGGTGGAGTGAACACTGAAGCTTTCTTT
TRBV5-1	TRBJ2-3	.	.	CASSIGLALNTDTQYF	TGCGCCAGCAGCATCGGGCTAGCGCTTAACACAGATACGCAGTATTTT
TRBV4-3	TRBJ2-2	.	TRBD1	CASSQGQGAAGELFF	TGCGCCAGCAGCCAGGGACAGGGGGCCGCCGGGGAGCTGTTTTTT
TRBV5-8	TRBJ2-7	.	TRBD2	CASSWGGNNYEQYF	TGTGCCAGCAGCTGGGGGGGGAACAACTACGAGCAGTACTTC
TRBV11-3	TRBJ2-5	.	TRBD1	CASSFMDRGPRETQYF	TGTGCCAGCAGCTTTATGGACAGGGGGCCCCGGGAGACCCAGTACTTC
TRBV5-6	TRBJ1-6	.	TRBD1	CASSLRQGVYYNSPLHF	TGTGCCAGCAGCCTAAGACAGGGAGTTTACTATAATTCACCCCTCCACTTT
TRBV9	TRBJ2-7	.	TRBD1	CASSVGGQGLGDEQYF	TGTGCCAGCAGCGTAGGAGGACAGGGGCTTGGCGACGAGCAGTACTTC
TRBV2	TRBJ2-5	.	TRBD2	CASKTGTSLETQYF	TGTGCCAGCAAAACCGGGACTAGTTTGGAGACCCAGTACTTC